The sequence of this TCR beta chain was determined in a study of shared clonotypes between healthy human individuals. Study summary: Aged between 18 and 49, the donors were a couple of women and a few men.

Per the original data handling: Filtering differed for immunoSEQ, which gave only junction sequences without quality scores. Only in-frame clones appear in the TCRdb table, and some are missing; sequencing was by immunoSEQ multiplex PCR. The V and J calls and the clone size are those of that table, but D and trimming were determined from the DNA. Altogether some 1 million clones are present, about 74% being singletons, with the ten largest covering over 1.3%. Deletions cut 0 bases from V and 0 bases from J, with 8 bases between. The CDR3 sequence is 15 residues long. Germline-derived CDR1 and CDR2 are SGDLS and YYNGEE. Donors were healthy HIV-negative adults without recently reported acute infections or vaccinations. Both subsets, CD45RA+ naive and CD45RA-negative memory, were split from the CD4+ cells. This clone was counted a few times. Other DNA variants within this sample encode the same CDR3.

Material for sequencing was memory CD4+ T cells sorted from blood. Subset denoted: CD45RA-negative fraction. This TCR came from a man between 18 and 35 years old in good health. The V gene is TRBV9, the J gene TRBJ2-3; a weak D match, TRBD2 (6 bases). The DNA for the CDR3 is TGTGCCAGCAGCGTAGATGGGACTAGCACAGATACGCAGTATTTT. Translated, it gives CASSVDGTSTDTQYF. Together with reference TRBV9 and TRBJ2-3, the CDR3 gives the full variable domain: DSGVTQTPKHLITATGQRVTLRCSPRSGDLSVYWYQQSLDQGLQFLIQYYNGEERAKGNILERFSAQQFPDLHSELNLSSLELGDSALYFCASSVDGTSTDTQYFGPGTRLTVL.